This TCR beta chain is from a study of CD8 T cells in ankylosing spondylitis. Study-wide points: Reportedly, disease-linked clones are significantly enriched in ankylosing spondylitis patients' matched synovial fluid.

Library preparation for TCR beta used quantitative 5'-RACE with molecular barcodes. TCRdb reprocessed the 5' RACE reads via MiXCR and lists one record per CDR3 protein. The data contain some 250,000 distinct CDR3 sequences, 20% to 30% of them seen just once; the ten biggest clones take up about 0.6%. About this clonotype itself: Its antigen is still unknown.

The sequence was collected from a male donor with ankylosing spondylitis or in good health (not recorded which). The material sequenced was blood, either unsorted or a sorted T cell fraction (not recorded which).

DNA for the CDR3: TGTGCCAGCAGTGAGCGGAGCGTGGCTTTCTTT. Translated, it gives CASSERSVAFF. This chain links TRBV6-1 with TRBJ1-1; D is unresolved. This CDR3 contains 11 residues. The germline V and J ends were trimmed by 3 bases and 11 bases, with 10 bases remaining between them. CDR1 is MNHNS and CDR2 is SASEGT in the germline V gene.